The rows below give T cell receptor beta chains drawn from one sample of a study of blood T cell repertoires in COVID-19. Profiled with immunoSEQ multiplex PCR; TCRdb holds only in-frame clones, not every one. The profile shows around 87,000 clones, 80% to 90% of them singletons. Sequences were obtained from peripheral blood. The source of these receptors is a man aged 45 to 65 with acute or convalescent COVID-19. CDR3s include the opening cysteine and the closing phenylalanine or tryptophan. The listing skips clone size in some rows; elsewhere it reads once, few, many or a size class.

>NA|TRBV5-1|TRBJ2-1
CASSLVLLAGGPVEQFF
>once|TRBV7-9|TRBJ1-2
CASSSGLGRSLGGYTF
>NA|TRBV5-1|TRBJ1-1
CASSLGGPEAFF
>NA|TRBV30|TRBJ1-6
CAWGTGVSPLHF
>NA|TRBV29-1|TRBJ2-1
CSVDPGGGHEQFF
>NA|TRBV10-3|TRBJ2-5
CAISGRGGTETQYF
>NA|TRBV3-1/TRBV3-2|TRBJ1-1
CASSQAGRGLDAFF
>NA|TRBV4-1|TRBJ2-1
CASSLEGQGYNEQFF
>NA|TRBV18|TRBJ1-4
CASSPPGPLGEKLFF
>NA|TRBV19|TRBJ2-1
CASSIQGVGAEQFF
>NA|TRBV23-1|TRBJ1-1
CASSQVGGTLPFEAFF
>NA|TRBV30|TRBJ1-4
CAWRGGFTNEKLFF
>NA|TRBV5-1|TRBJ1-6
CASSGTTGNSPLHF
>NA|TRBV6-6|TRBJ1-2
CASSHGQGHGYTF
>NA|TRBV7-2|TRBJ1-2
CASSPATGGSYGYTF
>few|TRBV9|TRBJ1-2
CASSVGQTVYGYTF
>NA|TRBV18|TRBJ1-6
CASSNAIDRGSPLHF
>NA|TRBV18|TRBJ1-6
CASSSGQGNSPLHF
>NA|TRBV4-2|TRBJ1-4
CASSQGSGEANEKLFF
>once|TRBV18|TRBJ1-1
CASSPPQGAGTEAFF
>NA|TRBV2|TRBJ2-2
CASSVEGSGTGELFF
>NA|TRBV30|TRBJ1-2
CAWTTLDRVHYGYTF
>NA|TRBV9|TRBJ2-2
CASSVVTGPNTGELFF
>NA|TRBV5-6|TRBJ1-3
CASSFGTKNTIYF
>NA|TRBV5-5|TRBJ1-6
CASSLAGGQGNSPLHF
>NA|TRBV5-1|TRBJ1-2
CASGQSLRGYTF
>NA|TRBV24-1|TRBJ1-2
CATSVTGIDYGYTF